This T cell receptor (beta chain) comes out of a study of blood T cell repertoires in COVID-19. The overall study: The study drew acute and convalescent COVID-19 samples from the United States, Italy and Spain. T cells, B-cell-depleted T cells, or PBMCs provided the cDNA or gDNA that served as material.

The CDR3 loop spans 12 amino acids. Trimming left V 1 base short and J 5 bases short, with 6 bases between. The germline V gene has CDR1 LNHDA and CDR2 SQIVND (reference sequence). Original processing notes: Estimates of nucleated cell counts were drawn from the amplification of reference gene primers. TCRdb keeps only in-frame clones here, not all; method: immunoSEQ multiplex PCR. V and J calls plus clone size are reproduced from that table; the DNA served to infer D and trimming. In the table there are approximately 210,000 clones, roughly 85% of which are singletons. Sequencing was carried out using peripheral blood. The chain carries TRBV19 and TRBJ2-7; D gene ambiguous. The source of this sequence is a woman aged 40-49 years with active or convalescent COVID-19. CDR3 sequence: CASSIGGHEQYF. The CDR3 coding sequence is TGTGCCAGTAGTATAGGAGGTCACGAGCAGTACTTC. The full variable domain, with the rest looked up from reference TRBV19 and TRBJ2-7, is DGGITQSPKYLFRKEGQNVTLSCEQNLNHDAMYWYRQDPGQGLRLIYYSQIVNDFQKGDIAEGYSVSREKKESFPLTVTSAQKNPTAFYLCASSIGGHEQYFGPGTRLTVT.